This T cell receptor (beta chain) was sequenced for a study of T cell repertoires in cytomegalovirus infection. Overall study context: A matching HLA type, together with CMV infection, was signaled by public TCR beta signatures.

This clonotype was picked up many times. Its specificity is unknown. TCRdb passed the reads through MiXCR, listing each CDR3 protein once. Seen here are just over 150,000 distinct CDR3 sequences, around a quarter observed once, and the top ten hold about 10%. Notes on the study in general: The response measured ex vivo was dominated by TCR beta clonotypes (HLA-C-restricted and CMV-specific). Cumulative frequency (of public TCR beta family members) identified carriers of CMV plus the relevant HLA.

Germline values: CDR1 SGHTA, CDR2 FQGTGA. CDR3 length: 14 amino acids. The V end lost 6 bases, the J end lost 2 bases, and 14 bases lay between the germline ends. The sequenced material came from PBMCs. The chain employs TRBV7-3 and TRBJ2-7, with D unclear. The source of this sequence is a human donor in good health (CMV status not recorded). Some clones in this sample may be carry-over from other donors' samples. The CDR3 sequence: CASSPGPTAYEQYF. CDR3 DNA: TGTGCCAGCAGTCCCGGACCGACCGCCTACGAGCAGTACTTC.